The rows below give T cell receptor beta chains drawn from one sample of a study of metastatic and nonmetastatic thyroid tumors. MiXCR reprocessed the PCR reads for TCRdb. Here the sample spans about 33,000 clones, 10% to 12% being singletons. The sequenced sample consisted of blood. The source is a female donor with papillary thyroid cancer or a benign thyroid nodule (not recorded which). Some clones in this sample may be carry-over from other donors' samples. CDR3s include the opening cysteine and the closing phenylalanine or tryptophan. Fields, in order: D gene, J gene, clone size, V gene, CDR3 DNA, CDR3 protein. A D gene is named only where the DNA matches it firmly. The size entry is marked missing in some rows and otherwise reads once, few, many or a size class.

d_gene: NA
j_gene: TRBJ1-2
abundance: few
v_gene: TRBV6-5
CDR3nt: TGTGCCAGCAGTTACGGCCTCGGCAGCCAAGGCTACACCTTC
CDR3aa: CASSYGLGSQGYTF

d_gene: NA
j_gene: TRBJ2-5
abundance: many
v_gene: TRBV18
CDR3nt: TGTGCCAGCTCACGGGGGGAGCAAGAGACCCAGTACTTC
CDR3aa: CASSRGEQETQYF

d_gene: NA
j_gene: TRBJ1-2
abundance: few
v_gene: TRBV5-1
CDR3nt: TGCGCCAGCAGCTTGCCGACGGCGGGAGGTGGCTACACCTTC
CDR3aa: CASSLPTAGGGYTF

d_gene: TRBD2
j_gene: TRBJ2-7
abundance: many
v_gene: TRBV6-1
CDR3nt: TGTGCCAGCAAGGAAGCGGGAGGGCCTAGCTACGAGCAGTACTTC
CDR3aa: CASKEAGGPSYEQYF

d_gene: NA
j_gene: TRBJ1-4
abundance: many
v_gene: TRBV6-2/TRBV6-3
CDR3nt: TGTGCCAGCAGTTACTCGAAGACAGGACTGTTTTTT
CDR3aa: CASSYSKTGLFF

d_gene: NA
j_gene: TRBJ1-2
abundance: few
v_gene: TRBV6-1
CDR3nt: TGTGCCAGCAGTGGGGGACCAGGGGATGGCTACACCTTC
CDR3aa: CASSGGPGDGYTF

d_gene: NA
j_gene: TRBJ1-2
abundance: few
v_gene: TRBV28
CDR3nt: TGTGCCAGCAGTTTCTGGCAGGGATATGGCTACACCTTC
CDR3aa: CASSFWQGYGYTF

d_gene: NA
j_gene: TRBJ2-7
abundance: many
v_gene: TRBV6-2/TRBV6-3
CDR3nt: TGTGCCAGCAGGCGCGGCGAGGGAGAAGTCTACGAGCAGTACTTC
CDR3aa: CASRRGEGEVYEQYF

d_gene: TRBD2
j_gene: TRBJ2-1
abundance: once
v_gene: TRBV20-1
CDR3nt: TGCAGTGCCGGAGGAGCCACTAGCGGGAGGGGGGTTGTTGATCTTCAGCATTTCTTC
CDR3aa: CSAGGATSGRGVVDLQHFF

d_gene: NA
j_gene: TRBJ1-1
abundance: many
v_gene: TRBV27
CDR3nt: TGTGCCAGCACGGGCCAAGGGCCAAACACTGAAGCTTTCTTT
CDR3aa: CASTGQGPNTEAFF

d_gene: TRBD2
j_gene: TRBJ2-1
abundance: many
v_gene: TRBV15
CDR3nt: TGTGCCACCAGCAGGGACCTAGCGGACAATGAGCAGTTCTTC
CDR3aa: CATSRDLADNEQFF

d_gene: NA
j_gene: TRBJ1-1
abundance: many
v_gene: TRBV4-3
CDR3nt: TGCGCCAGCAGCCAAGATGGGGAGGGGAAGAACACTGAAGCTTTCTTT
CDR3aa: CASSQDGEGKNTEAFF

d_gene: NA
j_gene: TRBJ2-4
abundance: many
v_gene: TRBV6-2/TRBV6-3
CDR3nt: TGTGCCAGCAGTTACACCTCAGGGGCAGAGGCCAAAAACATTCAGTACTTC
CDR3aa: CASSYTSGAEAKNIQYF

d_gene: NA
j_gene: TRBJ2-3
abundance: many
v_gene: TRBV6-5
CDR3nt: TGTGCCAGCAGTTACCGGGCAGGGAGCACAGATACGCAGTATTTT
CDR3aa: CASSYRAGSTDTQYF

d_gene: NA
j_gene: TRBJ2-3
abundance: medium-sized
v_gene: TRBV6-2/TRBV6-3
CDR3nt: TGTGCCAGCAGTTACTCGAACGTTCCAGATACGCAGTATTTT
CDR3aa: CASSYSNVPDTQYF

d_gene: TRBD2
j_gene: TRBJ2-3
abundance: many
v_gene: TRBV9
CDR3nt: TGTGCCAGCACATCGGGACTAGCGACAGATACGCAGTATTTT
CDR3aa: CASTSGLATDTQYF

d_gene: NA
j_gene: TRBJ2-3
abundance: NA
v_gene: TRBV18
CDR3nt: TGTGCCAGCTCAGGGGTCGAGCAGAGCACAGATACGCAGTATTTT
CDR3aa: CASSGVEQSTDTQYF

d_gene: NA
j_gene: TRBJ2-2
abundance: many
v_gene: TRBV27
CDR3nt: TGTGCCAGCAAACTAGGGCGGGGTAGGACCGGGGAGCTGTTTTTT
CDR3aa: CASKLGRGRTGELFF